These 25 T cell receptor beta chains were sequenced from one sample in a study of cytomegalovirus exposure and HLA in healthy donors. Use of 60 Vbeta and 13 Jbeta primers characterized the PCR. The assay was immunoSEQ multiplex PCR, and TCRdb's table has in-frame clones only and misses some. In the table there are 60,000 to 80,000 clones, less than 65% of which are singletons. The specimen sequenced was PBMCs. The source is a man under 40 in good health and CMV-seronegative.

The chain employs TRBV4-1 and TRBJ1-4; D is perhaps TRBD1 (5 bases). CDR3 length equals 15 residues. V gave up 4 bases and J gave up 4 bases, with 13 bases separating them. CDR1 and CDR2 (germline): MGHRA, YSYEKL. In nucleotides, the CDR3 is TGCGCCAGCAGCCCTGGTGGGGCGCTTAATGAAAAACTGTTTTTT. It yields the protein CASSPGGALNEKLFF.

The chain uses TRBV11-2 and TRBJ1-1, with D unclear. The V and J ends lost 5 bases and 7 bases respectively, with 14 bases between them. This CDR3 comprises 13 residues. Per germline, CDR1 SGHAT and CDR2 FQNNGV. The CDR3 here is CASSLSNGGEAFF. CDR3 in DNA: TGTGCCAGCAGCCTTAGCAACGGCGGTGAAGCTTTCTTT.

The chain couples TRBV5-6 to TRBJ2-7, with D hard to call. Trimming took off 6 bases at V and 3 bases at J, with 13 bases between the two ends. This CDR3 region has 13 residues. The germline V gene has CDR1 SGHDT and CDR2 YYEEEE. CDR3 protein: CASTLTTVYEQYF. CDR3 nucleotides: TGTGCCAGCACCCTCACTACCGTCTACGAGCAGTACTTC.

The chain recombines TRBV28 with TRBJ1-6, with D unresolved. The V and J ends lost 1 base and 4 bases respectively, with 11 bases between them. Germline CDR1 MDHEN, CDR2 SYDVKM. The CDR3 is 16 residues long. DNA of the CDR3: TGTGCCAGCAGTTTATCCCAGCGGCTGTATAATTCACCCCTCCACTTT. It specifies CASSLSQRLYNSPLHF. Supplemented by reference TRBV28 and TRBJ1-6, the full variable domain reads DVKVTQSSRYLVKRTGEKVFLECVQDMDHENMFWYRQDPGLGLRLIYFSYDVKMKEKGDIPEGYSVSREKKERFSLILESASTNQTSMYLCASSLSQRLYNSPLHFGNGTRLTVT.

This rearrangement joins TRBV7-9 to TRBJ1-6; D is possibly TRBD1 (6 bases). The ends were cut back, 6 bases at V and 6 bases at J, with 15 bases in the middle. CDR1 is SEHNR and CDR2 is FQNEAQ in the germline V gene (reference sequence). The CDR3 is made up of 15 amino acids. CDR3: CASSGPGGLNSPLHF. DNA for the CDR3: TGTGCCAGCAGTGGCCCCGGGGGGCTTAATTCACCCCTCCACTTT.

CDR3 DNA: TGTGCCAGCAGTTTGCGTCACTACAATGAGCAGTTCTTC. Protein product: CASSLRHYNEQFF. The V and J genes are TRBV27 and TRBJ2-1; D ambiguous. Germline V gene data show CDR1 as MNHEY and CDR2 as SMNVEV (reference sequence). The CDR3 is 13 amino acids. V lost 3 bases, J lost 3 bases, and 6 bases lay in between.

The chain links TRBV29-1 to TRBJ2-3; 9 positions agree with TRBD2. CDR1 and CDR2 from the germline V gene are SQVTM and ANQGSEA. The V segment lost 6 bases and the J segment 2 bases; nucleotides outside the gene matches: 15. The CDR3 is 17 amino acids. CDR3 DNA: TGCAGCGTCTCCGGGACTAGCATCATCGGGGCCACAGATACGCAGTATTTT. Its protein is CSVSGTSIIGATDTQYF.

The CDR3 is CASTGGSGALTGELFF. DNA of the CDR3: TGTGCCAGCACCGGCGGTAGCGGGGCCCTCACCGGGGAGCTGTTTTTT. The chain uses TRBV2 and TRBJ2-2, with TRBD2 identical over 8 bases. Germline CDR1 and CDR2: SNHLY and FYNNEI. The CDR3 is made up of 16 amino acids. The J segment lost 4 bases and the V segment lost 7 bases, leaving 11 bases of the junction unmatched.

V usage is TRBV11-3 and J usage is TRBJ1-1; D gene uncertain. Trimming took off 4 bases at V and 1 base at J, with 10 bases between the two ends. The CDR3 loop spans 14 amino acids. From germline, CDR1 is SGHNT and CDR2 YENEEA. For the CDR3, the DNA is TGTGCCAGCAGCTCAAAATTACAGAACACTGAAGCTTTCTTT. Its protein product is CASSSKLQNTEAFF.

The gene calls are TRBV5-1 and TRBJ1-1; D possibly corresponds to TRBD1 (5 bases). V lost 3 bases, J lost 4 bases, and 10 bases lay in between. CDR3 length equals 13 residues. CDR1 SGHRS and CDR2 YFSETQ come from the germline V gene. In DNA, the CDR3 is TGCGCCAGCAGCTCGTGGGGGGGCACTGAAGCTTTCTTT. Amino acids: CASSSWGGTEAFF.

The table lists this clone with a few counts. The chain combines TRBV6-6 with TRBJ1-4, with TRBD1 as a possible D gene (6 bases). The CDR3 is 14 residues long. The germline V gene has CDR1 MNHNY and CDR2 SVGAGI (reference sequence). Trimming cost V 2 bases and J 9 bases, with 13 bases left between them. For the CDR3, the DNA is TGTGCCAGCAGTTACGAGGACAGTTCCAAAAAACTGTTTTTT. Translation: CASSYEDSSKKLFF.

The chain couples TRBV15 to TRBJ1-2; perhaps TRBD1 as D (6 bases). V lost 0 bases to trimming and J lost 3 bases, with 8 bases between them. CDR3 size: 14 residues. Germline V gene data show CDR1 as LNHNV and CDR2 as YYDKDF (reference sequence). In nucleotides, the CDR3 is TGTGCCACCAGCAGAGATCCAGGGGACTATGGCTACACCTTC. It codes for CATSRDPGDYGYTF.

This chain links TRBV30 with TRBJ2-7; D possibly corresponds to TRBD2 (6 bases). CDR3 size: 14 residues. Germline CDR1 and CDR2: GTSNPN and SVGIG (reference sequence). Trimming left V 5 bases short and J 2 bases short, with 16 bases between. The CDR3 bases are TGTGCCTGGGGCCCTGAAGGAGGGGCCTACGAGCAGTACTTC. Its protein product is CAWGPEGGAYEQYF.

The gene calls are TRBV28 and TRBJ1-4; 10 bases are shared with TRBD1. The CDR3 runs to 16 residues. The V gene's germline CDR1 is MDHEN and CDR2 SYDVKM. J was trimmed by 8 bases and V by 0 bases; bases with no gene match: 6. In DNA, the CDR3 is TGTGCCAGCAGTTTATGGGGGTGGGACAGGGGAGAAAAACTGTTTTTT. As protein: CASSLWGWDRGEKLFF. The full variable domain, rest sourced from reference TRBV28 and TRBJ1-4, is DVKVTQSSRYLVKRTGEKVFLECVQDMDHENMFWYRQDPGLGLRLIYFSYDVKMKEKGDIPEGYSVSREKKERFSLILESASTNQTSMYLCASSLWGWDRGEKLFFGSGTQLSVL.

The CDR3 nucleotides read TGCGCCAGCAGCGACGGGCGGGGAGGCACAGATACGCAGTATTTT. Amino acid sequence: CASSDGRGGTDTQYF. The chain couples TRBV5-1 to TRBJ2-3; perhaps TRBD2 as D (6 bases). Germline CDR1 reads SGHRS; CDR2 reads YFSETQ. There are 15 residues in the CDR3. V lost 4 bases, J lost 1 base, and 13 bases lay in between.

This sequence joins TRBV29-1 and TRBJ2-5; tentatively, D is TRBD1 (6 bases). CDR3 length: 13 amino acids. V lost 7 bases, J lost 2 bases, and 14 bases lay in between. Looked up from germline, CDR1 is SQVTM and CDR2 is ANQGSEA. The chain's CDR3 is CSANRDIQETQYF. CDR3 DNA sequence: TGCAGCGCAAACAGGGACATACAAGAGACCCAGTACTTC.

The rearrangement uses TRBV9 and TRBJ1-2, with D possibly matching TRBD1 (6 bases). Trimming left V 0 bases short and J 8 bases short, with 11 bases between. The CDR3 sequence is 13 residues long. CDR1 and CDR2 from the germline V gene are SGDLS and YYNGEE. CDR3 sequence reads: CASSVDRALGYTF. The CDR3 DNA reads TGTGCCAGCAGCGTAGACAGGGCGCTCGGCTACACCTTC.

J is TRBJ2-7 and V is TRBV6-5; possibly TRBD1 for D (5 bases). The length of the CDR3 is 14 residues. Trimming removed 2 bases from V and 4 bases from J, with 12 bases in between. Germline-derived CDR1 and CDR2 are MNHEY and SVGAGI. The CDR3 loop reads CASSYDSSDYEQYF. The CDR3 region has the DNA TGTGCCAGCAGTTACGACAGCAGTGATTACGAGCAGTACTTC.

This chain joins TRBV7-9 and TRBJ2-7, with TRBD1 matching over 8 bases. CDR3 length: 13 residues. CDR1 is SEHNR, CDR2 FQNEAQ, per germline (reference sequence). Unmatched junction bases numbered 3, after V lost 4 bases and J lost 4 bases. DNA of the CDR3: TGTGCCAGCAGCTGGGACAGGAGTTACGAGCAGTACTTC. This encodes CASSWDRSYEQYF.

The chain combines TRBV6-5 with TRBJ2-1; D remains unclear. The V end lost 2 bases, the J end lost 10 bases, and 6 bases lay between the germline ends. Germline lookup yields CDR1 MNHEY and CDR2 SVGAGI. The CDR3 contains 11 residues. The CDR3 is CASSYGGEQFF. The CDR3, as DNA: TGTGCCAGCAGTTACGGCGGAGAGCAGTTCTTC.

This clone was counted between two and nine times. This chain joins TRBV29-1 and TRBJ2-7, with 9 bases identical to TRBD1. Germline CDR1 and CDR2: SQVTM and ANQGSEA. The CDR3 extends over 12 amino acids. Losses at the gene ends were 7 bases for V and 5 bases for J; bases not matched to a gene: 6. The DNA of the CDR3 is TGCAGCGGCGGACAGGGGTCCAACGAGCAGTACTTC. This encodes CSGGQGSNEQYF.

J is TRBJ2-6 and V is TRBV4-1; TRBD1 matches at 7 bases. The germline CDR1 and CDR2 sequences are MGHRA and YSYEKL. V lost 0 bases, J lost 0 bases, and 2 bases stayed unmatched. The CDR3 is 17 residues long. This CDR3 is CASSQDWTGSGANVLTF. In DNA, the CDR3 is TGCGCCAGCAGCCAAGATTGGACAGGCTCTGGGGCCAACGTCCTGACTTTC.

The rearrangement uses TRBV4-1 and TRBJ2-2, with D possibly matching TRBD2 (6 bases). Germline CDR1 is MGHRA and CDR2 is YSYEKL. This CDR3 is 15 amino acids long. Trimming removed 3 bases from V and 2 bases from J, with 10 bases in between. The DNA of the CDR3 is TGCGCCAGCAGCCACTTCGGGACTAACACCGGGGAGCTGTTTTTT. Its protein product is CASSHFGTNTGELFF.

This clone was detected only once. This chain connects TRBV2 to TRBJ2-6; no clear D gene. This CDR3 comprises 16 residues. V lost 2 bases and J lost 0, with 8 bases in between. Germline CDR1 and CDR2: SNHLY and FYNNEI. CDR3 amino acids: CASSETTRSGANVLTF. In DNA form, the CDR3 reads TGTGCCAGCAGTGAAACAACCCGCTCTGGGGCCAACGTCCTGACTTTC.

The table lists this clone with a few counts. The CDR3 protein is CASSQATSGGYNEQFF. The CDR3 DNA reads TGTGCCAGCAGCCAGGCAACTAGCGGGGGATACAATGAGCAGTTCTTC. This chain joins TRBV4-2 and TRBJ2-1; 11 nucleotides align to TRBD2. The V segment lost 3 bases and the J segment 4 bases; nucleotides outside the gene matches: 5. This CDR3 is built from 16 residues. The germline V gene encodes CDR1 LGHNA and CDR2 YNFKEQ.